Each of the 30 T cell receptor beta chains below was sequenced from the same sample in a study of T cell clonotyping in hematopoietic cell transplantation. Time point in this sample: recipient sample about 28 days before transplant, after cytoreduction. TCRdb keeps only in-frame clones here, not all; method: immunoSEQ multiplex PCR. The sample has thousands of clones, around 84% seen once. Source: peripheral blood mononuclear cells, taken before stem cell transplant. All receptors derive from a woman between 50 and 59 years old with acute myeloid leukemia. Some clones in this sample may be carry-over from other donors' samples.

The rearrangement joins TRBV4-2 to TRBJ2-1; 11 bases are shared with TRBD2. CDR3 length: 16 residues. CDR1 and CDR2 (germline): LGHNA, YNFKEQ. Unmatched junction bases numbered 1, after V lost 0 bases and J lost 3 bases. The chain's CDR3 is CASSQETSGGYNEQFF. DNA of the CDR3: TGTGCCAGCAGCCAAGAAACTAGCGGGGGCTACAATGAGCAGTTCTTC.

This clone was detected only once. The chain uses TRBV27 and TRBJ2-3; 8 nucleotides match TRBD1. The CDR3 runs 14 residues. V trimming: 2 bases; J trimming: 4 bases; junction bases outside the gene matches: 2. Per germline, CDR1 MNHEY and CDR2 SMNVEV (reference sequence). CDR3 amino acids: CASSLQGAADTQYF. The CDR3 region has the DNA TGTGCCAGCAGTTTACAGGGGGCGGCAGATACGCAGTATTTT.

This sequence joins TRBV11-3 and TRBJ2-1, with 7 bases that match TRBD2. J was trimmed by 3 bases and V by 5 bases; bases with no gene match: 7. Germline loops: CDR1 SGHNT, CDR2 YENEEA. This CDR3 contains 15 residues. CDR3 coding DNA: TGTGCCAGCAGCGCGGGGGACTACTACTACAATGAGCAGTTCTTC. Translated: CASSAGDYYYNEQFF.

The chain uses TRBV6-6 and TRBJ2-1, with TRBD2 matching over 13 bases. This CDR3 comprises 16 residues. The J segment lost 7 bases and the V segment lost 2 bases, leaving 5 bases of the junction unmatched. CDR1 is MNHNY and CDR2 is SVGAGI in the germline V gene (reference sequence). This CDR3 is CASSYGTSGVENEQFF. Written as DNA, the CDR3 is TGTGCCAGCAGTTACGGGACTAGCGGGGTGGAAAATGAGCAGTTCTTC.

The chain has TRBV5-1 and TRBJ2-2; D ambiguous. The V end lost 1 base, the J end lost 0 bases, and 7 bases lay between the germline ends. CDR1 is SGHRS, CDR2 YFSETQ, per germline. The CDR3 spans 15 residues. The DNA of the CDR3 is TGCGCCAGCAGCTTGCGACAAACGAACACCGGGGAGCTGTTTTTT. Its translation is CASSLRQTNTGELFF. Full variable domain (remainder filled in from reference TRBV5-1 and TRBJ2-2): KAGVTQTPRYLIKTRGQQVTLSCSPISGHRSVSWYQQTPGQGLQFLFEYFSETQRNKGNFPGRFSGRQFSNSRSEMNVSTLELGDSALYLCASSLRQTNTGELFFGEGSRLTVL.

The chain carries TRBV6-1 and TRBJ1-5; D possibly corresponds to TRBD1 (5 bases). This CDR3 region has 17 residues. The germline gives CDR1 MNHNS, CDR2 SASEGT. V lost 4 bases and J 2 bases, leaving 18 bases between the germline ends. Here the CDR3 DNA reads TGTGCCAGCAGTGTAGGGGTAGACCCCAGGGGCAATCAGCCCCAGCATTTT. Protein: CASSVGVDPRGNQPQHF.

The V call is TRBV7-9, the J call TRBJ1-2, with D hard to call. CDR3 length equals 9 residues. The germline V gene has CDR1 SEHNR and CDR2 FQNEAQ (reference sequence). V lost 8 bases and J 10 bases, leaving 8 bases between the germline ends. CDR3 DNA sequence: TGTGCCAGCGAACCCTTCTACACCTTC. Translation gives CASEPFYTF.

In the case of this clone: The same CDR3 is also encoded by other DNA sequences in this sample. The chain has TRBV10-3 and TRBJ1-1, with TRBD1 matching over 8 bases. The V gene end was trimmed by 6 bases and the J gene end by 2 bases; junction bases not matched to a gene: 5. The V gene's germline CDR1 is ENHRY and CDR2 SYGVKD. The CDR3 is made up of 14 amino acids. CDR3 amino acids: CAISEPGGNTEAFF. CDR3 DNA: TGTGCCATCAGCGAACCAGGGGGCAACACTGAAGCTTTCTTT.

This chain connects TRBV2 to TRBJ2-1; 12 nucleotides agree with TRBD2. This CDR3 has 14 residues. V shed 6 bases and J 9 bases; nucleotides not matched to a gene: 6. Germline V lookup: CDR1 SNHLY, CDR2 FYNNEI. The CDR3 protein is CASSPGLAGREQFF. The CDR3 coding sequence is TGTGCCAGCAGCCCCGGACTAGCGGGACGTGAGCAGTTCTTC.

The J gene is TRBJ2-2, the V gene TRBV2; 7 positions match TRBD2. Germline trimming cut 5 bases from V and 1 base from J; bases unmatched to any gene: 7. Germline assignment: CDR1 SNHLY and CDR2 FYNNEI. There are 16 residues in the CDR3. The CDR3 bases are TGTGCCAGCAGTCTCTTGGCTAGCGGGAACACCGGGGAGCTGTTTTTT. The encoded protein is CASSLLASGNTGELFF.

CDR3: CASSQELVGGEQYF. The CDR3 nucleotides read TGCGCCAGCAGCCAAGAACTCGTGGGGGGCGAGCAGTACTTC. The chain joins TRBV4-1 to TRBJ2-7; D might be TRBD2 (6 bases). Looked up from germline, CDR1 is MGHRA and CDR2 is YSYEKL. The CDR3 is 14 residues long. Trimming stripped 0 bases from V and 6 bases from J, with 12 bases between.

This clone was detected a few times. The chain employs TRBV7-3 and TRBJ2-1; D ambiguous. The CDR3 has 12 residues. V lost 4 bases and J 5 bases, leaving 6 bases between the germline ends. Germline-derived CDR1 and CDR2 are SGHTA and FQGTGA. The CDR3 protein is CASSYGNNEQFF. CDR3 DNA: TGTGCCAGCAGCTACGGTAACAATGAGCAGTTCTTC. The complete variable domain, with remaining parts taken from reference TRBV7-3 and TRBJ2-1, reads GAGVSQTPSNKVTEKGKYVELRCDPISGHTALYWYRQSLGQGPEFLIYFQGTGAADDSGLPNDRFFAVRPEGSVSTLKIQRTERGDSAVYLCASSYGNNEQFFGPGTRLTVL.

CDR3 sequence: CASSLGSAGDPPDTQYF. CDR3 sequence (DNA): TGCGCCAGCAGCTTGGGGTCGGCGGGAGACCCCCCAGATACGCAGTATTTT. The chain couples TRBV5-1 to TRBJ2-3, with 7 positions matching TRBD2. CDR1 SGHRS and CDR2 YFSETQ come from the germline V gene. The length of the CDR3 is 17 residues. V lost 0 bases and J lost 4; bases outside the gene matches: 11.

The V gene is TRBV27, the J gene TRBJ1-2, with a weak D call TRBD1 (5 bases). Per germline, CDR1 MNHEY and CDR2 SMNVEV (reference sequence). The CDR3 extends over 15 amino acids. V lost 6 bases, J lost 0 bases, and 14 bases lay in between. The CDR3 loop reads CASRLTVTTNYGYTF. The CDR3 DNA sequence: TGTGCCAGCAGATTGACAGTAACTACTAACTATGGCTACACCTTC.

The chain links TRBV7-3 to TRBJ1-1; D uncertain. The length of the CDR3 is 13 residues. In germline, CDR1 is SGHTA, CDR2 FQGTGA. The V end was cut by 2 bases, the J end by 1 base, with 5 bases between. The CDR3 protein is CASSLAENTEAFF. In nucleotides, the CDR3 is TGTGCCAGCAGCTTAGCGGAGAACACTGAAGCTTTCTTT.

This chain links TRBV9 with TRBJ2-5, with D perhaps TRBD1 (5 bases). The germline gives CDR1 SGDLS, CDR2 YYNGEE. CDR3 length: 14 residues. Trimming shortened V by 4 bases and J by 9 bases, and 19 bases separated the two germline ends. The CDR3 here is CASSYRQHGDAQYF. The CDR3 nucleotides are TGTGCCAGCAGCTATCGACAGCATGGGGATGCCCAGTACTTC.

The gene calls are TRBV7-2 and TRBJ1-2; 9 bases align to TRBD1. This CDR3 region has 13 residues. The V and J ends lost 3 bases and 4 bases, in that order; junction bases with no gene match: 0. CDR1 and CDR2 from the germline V gene are SGHTA and FQGNSA. The CDR3 is CASSLDRGYGYTF. CDR3 coding DNA: TGTGCCAGCAGCTTGGACAGGGGCTATGGCTACACCTTC. Full variable domain (rest looked up from reference TRBV7-2 and TRBJ1-2): GAGVSQSPSNKVTEKGKDVELRCDPISGHTALYWYRQSLGQGLEFLIYFQGNSAPDKSGLPSDRFSAERTGGSVSTLTIQRTQQEDSAVYLCASSLDRGYGYTFGSGTRLTVV.

This clone was found once. V usage is TRBV11-2 and J usage is TRBJ2-3, with D maybe TRBD2 (5 bases). The length of the CDR3 is 12 residues. Germline values: CDR1 SGHAT, CDR2 FQNNGV. Trimming stripped 3 bases from V and 10 bases from J, with 11 bases between. In DNA, the CDR3 is TGTGCCAGCAGCTTGGGCGAGGGAGCGCAGTATTTT. This encodes CASSLGEGAQYF.

The CDR3 nucleotides are TGTGCCAGCAGCCCCGGAGGGCTCGGCGACTATGGCTACACCTTC. Protein product: CASSPGGLGDYGYTF. J is TRBJ1-2 and V is TRBV7-9; D uncertain. CDR3 length equals 15 residues. Germline assignment: CDR1 SEHNR and CDR2 FQNEAQ (reference sequence). Trimming took off 5 bases at V and 3 bases at J, with 16 bases between the two ends.

This chain uses TRBV10-2 with TRBJ2-2, with 12 bases that match TRBD2. Germline CDR1 is WSHSY and CDR2 is SAAADI. The CDR3 has 16 residues. The V gene end was trimmed by 10 bases and the J gene end by 7 bases; junction bases not matched to a gene: 13. CDR3 bases: TGCGCCACTCAAGGAGGACTAGCGGGATTGGGCGGGGAGCTGTTTTTT. Translation: CATQGGLAGLGGELFF.

V is TRBV4-3 and J is TRBJ1-4, with a possible D match to TRBD1 (5 bases). V was pared by 0 bases and J by 0 bases, with 11 bases between. The CDR3 is 17 amino acids. Germline-derived CDR1 and CDR2 are LGHNA and YSLEER. CDR3 DNA: TGCGCCAGCAGCCAAGATCGGGGGGGGACAACTAATGAAAAACTGTTTTTT. Translation gives CASSQDRGGTTNEKLFF.

The count of this clone is one. The chain uses TRBV11-3 and TRBJ2-1; 12 nucleotides align to TRBD2. This CDR3 comprises 15 residues. After removal of 5 bases from V and 7 bases from J, the junction contained 6 bases not matched to a gene. The germline V gene encodes CDR1 SGHNT and CDR2 YENEEA. This chain's CDR3 is CASSTLAGGPNEQFF. CDR3 in DNA: TGTGCCAGCAGCACCCTAGCGGGAGGGCCGAATGAGCAGTTCTTC.

The rearrangement uses TRBV6-5 and TRBJ2-5; 11 positions agree with TRBD2. CDR3 length: 15 residues. Germline CDR1 MNHEY, CDR2 SVGAGI. V lost 2 bases, J lost 5 bases, and 4 bases stayed unmatched. CDR3 nucleotide sequence: TGTGCCAGCAGTTACGGACTAGCGGGCATGGAGACCCAGTACTTC. Its translation is CASSYGLAGMETQYF.

The CDR3 loop reads CASSRARDWSYEQYF. In nucleotides, the CDR3 is TGTGCCAGCAGTCGAGCCCGGGACTGGTCCTACGAGCAGTACTTC. This chain links TRBV28 with TRBJ2-7, with TRBD2 as a possible D gene (6 bases). The CDR3 spans 15 residues. Deletions cut 5 bases from V and 1 base from J, with 15 bases between. CDR1 and CDR2 (germline): MDHEN, SYDVKM. Complete variable domain (other parts from reference TRBV28 and TRBJ2-7): DVKVTQSSRYLVKRTGEKVFLECVQDMDHENMFWYRQDPGLGLRLIYFSYDVKMKEKGDIPEGYSVSREKKERFSLILESASTNQTSMYLCASSRARDWSYEQYFGPGTRLTVT.

In its sample, this clone ranks as medium-sized (0.01 to 0.1%). This CDR3 reads CASSLTEETQYF. The CDR3 coding sequence is TGTGCCAGCAGCTTGACAGAAGAGACCCAGTACTTC. The gene calls are TRBV2 and TRBJ2-5, with D possibly being TRBD1 (5 bases). The CDR3 length is 12 residues. The germline gives CDR1 SNHLY, CDR2 FYNNEI. V was shortened by 6 bases and J by 3 bases, with 8 bases between the two germline ends.

The chain uses TRBV19 and TRBJ2-2, with TRBD1 matching over 9 bases. Germline CDR1 reads LNHDA; CDR2 reads SQIVND (reference sequence). The CDR3 has 16 residues. Trimming cost V 4 bases and J 1 base; bases outside gene matches: 4. CDR3 bases: TGTGCCAGTAGTACAAGGGGACAGGGGAACACCGGGGAGCTGTTTTTT. Its translation: CASSTRGQGNTGELFF.

The chain has TRBV19 and TRBJ2-7; D not resolved. This CDR3 region has 15 residues. V dropped 5 bases and J dropped 0 bases, with 14 bases sitting between them. CDR1 is LNHDA, CDR2 SQIVND, per germline (reference sequence). The CDR3 loop reads CASSPSRTPSYEQYF. CDR3 sequence (DNA): TGTGCCAGTAGTCCTTCCCGGACCCCCTCCTACGAGCAGTACTTC.

This clone occurred once. The chain joins TRBV18 to TRBJ2-5, with D possibly being TRBD1 or TRBD2 (6 bases each). Germline V gene sequence: CDR1 KGHSH, CDR2 LQKENI. V lost 4 bases to trimming and J lost 5 bases, with 17 bases between them. The CDR3 contains 15 residues. CDR3: CASSLIRGRDETQYF. The DNA of the CDR3 is TGTGCCAGCTCACTTATTCGGGGGCGGGACGAGACCCAGTACTTC.

This chain links TRBV7-3 with TRBJ2-3, with 9 bases fitting TRBD1. Germline lookup yields CDR1 SGHTA and CDR2 FQGTGA. This CDR3 is 19 amino acids long. The J segment lost 1 base and the V segment lost 5 bases, leaving 16 bases of the junction unmatched. CDR3 sequence reads: CASSDIPGQGSARTDTQYF. The CDR3 DNA reads as TGTGCCAGCAGCGACATCCCGGGACAGGGATCAGCTCGCACAGATACGCAGTATTTT.

In its sample, this clone is medium-sized. The rearrangement joins TRBV4-1 to TRBJ2-7; 9 bases map to TRBD1. CDR1 is MGHRA, CDR2 YSYEKL, per germline. The CDR3 covers 18 residues. J lost 0 bases, V lost 1 base, and 10 bases had no gene match. The CDR3 protein is CASSQGAQGTGYSYEQYF. The DNA for the CDR3 is TGCGCCAGCAGCCAAGGGGCCCAAGGGACAGGGTACTCCTACGAGCAGTACTTC.